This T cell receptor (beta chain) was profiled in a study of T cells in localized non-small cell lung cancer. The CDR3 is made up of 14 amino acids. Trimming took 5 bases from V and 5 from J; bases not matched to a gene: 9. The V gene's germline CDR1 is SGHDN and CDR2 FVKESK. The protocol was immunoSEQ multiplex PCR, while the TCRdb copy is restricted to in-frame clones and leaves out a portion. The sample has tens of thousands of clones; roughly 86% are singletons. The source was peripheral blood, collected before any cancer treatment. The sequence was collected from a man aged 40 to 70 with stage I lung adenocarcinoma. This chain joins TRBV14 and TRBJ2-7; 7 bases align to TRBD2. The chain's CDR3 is CASSRGWTSDEQYF. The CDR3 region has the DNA TGTGCCAGCAGCAGAGGCTGGACTAGTGACGAGCAGTACTTC.